These 28 T cell receptor beta chains were all obtained from the same sample, sequenced in a study of blood T cell repertoires in COVID-19. TCRdb's copy holds only in-frame clones and misses some; the assay was immunoSEQ multiplex PCR. The data contain about 80,000 clones, 90% of them seen just once; the ten biggest clones take up around 4.1%. The specimen sequenced was peripheral blood. The receptors were sampled from a woman over 75 with active or convalescent COVID-19.

V is TRBV28 and J is TRBJ2-7, with TRBD2 matching 7 bases. The CDR3 extends over 17 amino acids. Germline trimming cut 6 bases from V and 3 bases from J; bases unmatched to any gene: 17. The germline gives CDR1 MDHEN, CDR2 SYDVKM. This chain's CDR3 is CASSPGWGGSARYEQYF. DNA for the CDR3: TGTGCCAGCAGCCCCGGCTGGGGCGGGAGTGCGCGCTACGAGCAGTACTTC.

The chain combines TRBV7-3 with TRBJ2-3; 12 bases are a match to TRBD2. This CDR3 spans 15 amino acids. The J segment lost 4 bases and the V segment lost 5 bases, leaving 4 bases of the junction unmatched. Per the germline V gene, CDR1 is SGHTA and CDR2 is FQGTGA. CDR3 in amino acids: CASSLAGGPADTQYF. In DNA, the CDR3 is TGTGCCAGCAGCCTAGCGGGAGGGCCCGCAGATACGCAGTATTTT.

The chain uses TRBV27 and TRBJ2-5; D is possibly TRBD2 (5 bases). CDR3 size: 13 residues. Trimming removed 5 bases at V and 5 bases at J, with 12 bases between. Germline V CDR1 and CDR2: MNHEY, SMNVEV (reference sequence). CDR3 loop: CASSRGLGETQYF. CDR3 DNA sequence: TGTGCCAGCAGTCGAGGGCTGGGTGAGACCCAGTACTTC.

V is TRBV12-3 or TRBV12-4 and J is TRBJ1-2; 7 bases agree with TRBD1. The CDR3 length is 13 residues. V lost 2 bases to trimming and J lost 8 bases; unmatched junction nucleotides: 5. In DNA, the CDR3 is TGTGCCAGCAGTTTAAAGGGGGCGCGAGGCTACACCTTC. Translating gives CASSLKGARGYTF.

V usage is TRBV5-4 and J usage is TRBJ1-1; the D gene is possibly TRBD1 (5 bases). The CDR3 totals 17 residues. V lost 4 bases, J lost 1 base, and 20 bases lay in between. Looked up from germline, CDR1 is SGHNT and CDR2 is YYREEE (reference sequence). CDR3 protein: CASSPPDRSLRNTEAFF. CDR3 sequence (DNA): TGTGCCAGCAGCCCCCCTGACAGATCCCTCAGGAACACTGAAGCTTTCTTT.

This clone was picked up one time. J is TRBJ2-7 and V is TRBV7-6; 11 bases line up with TRBD1. Germline V gene data show CDR1 as SGHVS and CDR2 as FNYEAQ. The CDR3 is 14 amino acids. V lost 5 bases, J lost 7 bases, and 7 bases stayed unmatched. The CDR3 loop is CASSIGTGGYEQYF. The CDR3 DNA reads as TGTGCCAGCAGCATCGGGACAGGGGGATATGAGCAGTACTTC.

The V gene is TRBV9, the J gene TRBJ1-4; 7 nucleotides align to TRBD1. The germline gives CDR1 SGDLS, CDR2 YYNGEE. Trimming at V came to 4 bases and at J to 4 bases, leaving 7 bases not matched to a gene. This CDR3 region has 15 residues. This CDR3 reads CASSNTGTDNEKLFF. CDR3 DNA sequence: TGTGCCAGCAGCAATACCGGGACAGATAATGAAAAACTGTTTTTT.

The chain uses TRBV14 and TRBJ2-7, with 9 bases matching TRBD1. J gave up 5 bases and V 4 bases, and 6 bases lay outside the gene matches. CDR1 and CDR2 (germline): SGHDN, FVKESK. This CDR3 has 14 amino acids. CDR3 sequence: CASSLGQGFHEQYF. The CDR3 nucleotides read TGTGCCAGCAGCCTGGGACAGGGCTTCCACGAGCAGTACTTC.

The J gene is TRBJ1-6, the V gene TRBV12-5; 10 positions match TRBD1. After removal of 1 base from V and 4 bases from J, the junction contained 25 bases not matched to a gene. Per the germline V gene, CDR1 is LGHNT and CDR2 is FRNRAP. CDR3 size: 24 residues. The DNA of the CDR3 is TGTGCTAGTGGTTTGGACCATCCGGGACAGGGGACTCCTAACAGATTTGAATATAATTCACCCCTCCACTTT. This encodes CASGLDHPGQGTPNRFEYNSPLHF.

The rearrangement links TRBV5-4 to TRBJ2-3; D unresolved. Germline CDR1 reads SGHNT; CDR2 reads YYREEE (reference sequence). The CDR3 loop spans 15 amino acids. V shed 0 bases and J shed 0 bases, with 8 bases lying between them. This CDR3 reads CASSLGLPSTDTQYF. In DNA, the CDR3 is TGTGCCAGCAGCTTGGGGCTCCCTAGCACAGATACGCAGTATTTT.

The rearrangement links TRBV7-2 to TRBJ1-1; no clear D gene. The CDR3 covers 13 residues. Trimming removed 4 bases at V and 8 bases at J, with 14 bases between. Germline CDR1 and CDR2: SGHTA and FQGNSA. CDR3 coding DNA: TGTGCCAGCAGCTGGCCGACGAGACTCGAAGCTTTCTTT. It is translated as CASSWPTRLEAFF. The whole variable domain, filled in from reference TRBV7-2 and TRBJ1-1, reads GAGVSQSPSNKVTEKGKDVELRCDPISGHTALYWYRQSLGQGLEFLIYFQGNSAPDKSGLPSDRFSAERTGGSVSTLTIQRTQQEDSAVYLCASSWPTRLEAFFGQGTRLTVV.

This clone was counted a single time. The V call is TRBV6-6, the J call TRBJ2-1, with 11 nucleotides matching TRBD2. This CDR3 comprises 16 residues. Unmatched junction bases numbered 0, after V lost 2 bases and J lost 0 bases. Looked up from germline, CDR1 is MNHNY and CDR2 is SVGAGI (reference sequence). The CDR3 here is CASSYGTSGSYNEQFF. CDR3 nucleotide sequence: TGTGCCAGCAGTTACGGGACTAGCGGCTCCTACAATGAGCAGTTCTTC.

The chain uses TRBV2 and TRBJ1-5, with 7 bases aligning to TRBD1. The length of the CDR3 is 14 residues. Trimming cost V 2 bases and J 6 bases; bases outside gene matches: 4. Germline CDR1 is SNHLY and CDR2 is FYNNEI. The CDR3 loop is CASSERGGGQPQHF. The CDR3, as DNA: TGTGCCAGCAGTGAACGAGGGGGCGGTCAGCCCCAGCATTTT.

The rearrangement links TRBV27 to TRBJ2-3; perhaps TRBD2 as D (5 bases). The CDR3 has 13 residues. V was cut by 0 bases and J by 6 bases, with 7 bases left in between. Germline values: CDR1 MNHEY, CDR2 SMNVEV (reference sequence). Here the CDR3 reads CASSLSWEDTQYF. The CDR3 DNA follows: TGTGCCAGCAGTTTATCCTGGGAGGATACGCAGTATTTT.

This chain uses TRBV21-1 with TRBJ2-5; TRBD2 reflects the table's D call only, with no check against the DNA. TRBV21-1 is marked as a pseudogene. This CDR3 contains 17 residues. The CDR3 sequence: CASSKVRLAGLQETQYF. The CDR3 region has the DNA TGTGCCAGCAGCAAAGTGAGACTAGCGGGCCTCCAAGAGACCCAGTACTTC.

This clone was seen only once. This chain uses TRBV27 with TRBJ1-2, with D perhaps matching TRBD1 (5 bases). Trimming shortened V by 5 bases and J by 4 bases, and 17 bases separated the two germline ends. Per the germline V gene, CDR1 is MNHEY and CDR2 is SMNVEV (reference sequence). The CDR3 consists of 15 residues. The CDR3 region has the DNA TGTGCCAGCAGTGCGGGGACGGAGACTTTCTATGGCTACACCTTC. Translation: CASSAGTETFYGYTF.

The chain carries TRBV28 and TRBJ1-1; 7 positions match TRBD1. CDR3 size: 16 residues. Losses at the gene ends were 5 bases for V and 0 bases for J; bases not matched to a gene: 9. CDR1 MDHEN and CDR2 SYDVKM come from the germline V gene. In DNA, the CDR3 is TGTGCCAGCAGTCTCCCGGGGGGGACAGTGAACACTGAAGCTTTCTTT. The encoded protein is CASSLPGGTVNTEAFF.

The rearrangement joins TRBV5-1 to TRBJ2-1; TRBD1 matches at 8 bases. J lost 6 bases, V lost 4 bases, and 9 bases had no gene match. This CDR3 spans 15 amino acids. Germline lookup yields CDR1 SGHRS and CDR2 YFSETQ. CDR3 in amino acids: CASSDYDRGRNEQFF. CDR3 coding DNA: TGCGCCAGCAGCGATTACGACAGGGGACGCAATGAGCAGTTCTTC.

The chain is built from TRBV4-3 and TRBJ1-1; 8 bases line up with TRBD1. CDR3 length equals 16 residues. The ends lost 0 bases at V and 1 base at J; junction bases unmatched: 4. The germline V gene encodes CDR1 LGHNA and CDR2 YSLEER. CDR3 sequence (DNA): TGCGCCAGCAGCCAAGATCTCGGGACAGGGAACACTGAAGCTTTCTTT. Translating it yields CASSQDLGTGNTEAFF.

The chain uses TRBV28 and TRBJ2-1; 12 bases agree with TRBD2. The CDR3 spans 16 residues. Germline CDR1 and CDR2: MDHEN and SYDVKM. The ends lost 5 bases at V and 8 bases at J; junction bases unmatched: 10. The CDR3 spells CASSNGLAGTRDEQFF. The CDR3 DNA follows: TGTGCCAGCAGTAACGGACTAGCGGGGACAAGGGATGAGCAGTTCTTC.

The rearrangement joins TRBV27 to TRBJ2-7, with D possibly being TRBD2 (6 bases). The germline gives CDR1 MNHEY, CDR2 SMNVEV (reference sequence). The CDR3 consists of 17 residues. Trimming pared 2 bases from V and 5 bases from J, leaving 22 bases between. The CDR3 spells CASSLRSAGTAAHEQYF. CDR3 DNA sequence: TGTGCCAGCAGTTTAAGGTCGGCGGGGACGGCGGCCCACGAGCAGTACTTC.

The gene calls are TRBV5-6 and TRBJ2-7; no clear D gene. Germline V gene lookup returns CDR1 SGHDT and CDR2 YYEEEE. The CDR3 has 12 residues. Trimming took off 1 base at V and 1 base at J, with 3 bases between the two ends. DNA of the CDR3: TGTGCCAGCAGCTTGACATCCTACGAGCAGTACTTC. Its protein is CASSLTSYEQYF.

The CDR3 DNA sequence: TGTGCCAGCAGCTTAGTCGGGACAGGGGAAAATACGCAGTATTTT. This codes for CASSLVGTGENTQYF. V usage is TRBV7-2 and J usage is TRBJ2-3, with 10 bases aligning to TRBD1. Germline V gene lookup returns CDR1 SGHTA and CDR2 FQGNSA. V gave up 1 base and J gave up 7 bases; unmatched junction bases: 5. CDR3 length: 15 amino acids.

The V gene is TRBV4-3, the J gene TRBJ1-1; unclear D gene. V was shortened by 0 bases and J by 3 bases, with 17 bases between the two germline ends. Per germline, CDR1 LGHNA and CDR2 YSLEER. The CDR3 consists of 17 residues. For the CDR3, the DNA is TGCGCCAGCAGCCAAGAACCGGGGAGGGTCTCGGACACTGAAGCTTTCTTT. Its translation is CASSQEPGRVSDTEAFF.

This chain links TRBV29-1 with TRBJ1-3; tentatively, D is TRBD1 (5 bases). The CDR3 is 13 residues long. CDR1 is SQVTM, CDR2 ANQGSEA, per germline. The ends were cut back, 6 bases at V and 1 base at J, with 10 bases in the middle. The CDR3 DNA sequence: TGCAGCGTCAGGGATGGATCTGGAAACACCATATATTTT. Protein product: CSVRDGSGNTIYF.

This sequence joins TRBV5-1 and TRBJ1-1; possible D gene TRBD1, 5 bases. Germline V CDR1 and CDR2: SGHRS, YFSETQ. Trimming shortened V by 4 bases and J by 0 bases, and 13 bases separated the two germline ends. This CDR3 has 15 amino acids. CDR3 in DNA: TGCGCCAGCAGCCTCATGGGGGGTATGAACACTGAAGCTTTCTTT. This encodes CASSLMGGMNTEAFF. Using reference TRBV5-1 and TRBJ1-1 for the parts outside the CDR3, the full variable domain is KAGVTQTPRYLIKTRGQQVTLSCSPISGHRSVSWYQQTPGQGLQFLFEYFSETQRNKGNFPGRFSGRQFSNSRSEMNVSTLELGDSALYLCASSLMGGMNTEAFFGQGTRLTVV.

V gene TRBV27 combines with J gene TRBJ1-2, with TRBD1 matching over 7 bases. V shed 0 bases and J 2 bases; nucleotides not matched to a gene: 6. Germline lookup yields CDR1 MNHEY and CDR2 SMNVEV (reference sequence). The CDR3 runs 16 residues. The CDR3 DNA reads as TGTGCCAGCAGTTTATCGAAGGGGGCGTTCAACTATGGCTACACCTTC. Its protein is CASSLSKGAFNYGYTF.

The V gene is TRBV10-3, the J gene TRBJ2-1; 7 nucleotides line up with TRBD2. Germline CDR1 is ENHRY and CDR2 is SYGVKD. This CDR3 region has 16 residues. V dropped 4 bases and J dropped 2; count of bases not matched to a gene: 8. In DNA, the CDR3 is TGTGCCATCAGTGGGCTTCTAGCGGAAGCCTACAATGAGCAGTTCTTC. Amino acids: CAISGLLAEAYNEQFF.